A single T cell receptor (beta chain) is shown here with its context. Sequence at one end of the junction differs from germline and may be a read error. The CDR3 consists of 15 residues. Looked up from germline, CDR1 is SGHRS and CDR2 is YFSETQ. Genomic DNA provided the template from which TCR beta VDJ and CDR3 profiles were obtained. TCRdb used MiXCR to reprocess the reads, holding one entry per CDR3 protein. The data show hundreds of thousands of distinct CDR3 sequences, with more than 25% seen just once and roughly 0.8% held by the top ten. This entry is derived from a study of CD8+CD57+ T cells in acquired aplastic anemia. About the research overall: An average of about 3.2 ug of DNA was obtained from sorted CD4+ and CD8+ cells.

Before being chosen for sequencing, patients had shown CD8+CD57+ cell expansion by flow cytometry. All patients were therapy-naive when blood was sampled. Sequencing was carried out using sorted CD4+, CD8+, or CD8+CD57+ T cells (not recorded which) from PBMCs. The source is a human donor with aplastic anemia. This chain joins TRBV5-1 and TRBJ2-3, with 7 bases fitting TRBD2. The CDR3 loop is CASSSSSGPTDAQYF. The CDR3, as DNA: TGCGCCAGCAGCTCGTCTAGCGGACCCACAGATGCGCAGTATTTT.